This TCR beta chain was recorded in a study of blood T cell repertoires in COVID-19. Whole-study context: Sites in the United States, Italy and Spain provided acute and convalescent COVID-19 samples. T cells, B-cell-depleted T cells, or PBMCs provided the cDNA or gDNA that served as material.

One Seattle source followed patients from active infection through their disease course. Authors' methods: From reference gene primer amplification, estimates of nucleated cell counts were derived. Sequenced by immunoSEQ multiplex PCR; TCRdb stores in-frame clones only, minus some. V and J calls and clone size are copied from that table; D and trimming were computed from the DNA. In the table there are around 300,000 clones, around 90% of which are singletons. The CDR3 is made up of 14 amino acids. Germline assignment: CDR1 LGHDT and CDR2 YNNKEL (reference sequence). Trimming removed 0 bases from V and 4 bases from J, with 9 bases in between.

The chain links TRBV3-1 (or the pseudogene TRBV3-2) to TRBJ1-2; D gene uncertain. The sequence came from a woman aged 40 to 50 with COVID-19, enrolled during active disease. The source material was peripheral blood. In DNA form, the CDR3 reads TGTGCCAGCAGCCAAGATAAAACAGTCTATGGCTACACCTTC. This codes for CASSQDKTVYGYTF.